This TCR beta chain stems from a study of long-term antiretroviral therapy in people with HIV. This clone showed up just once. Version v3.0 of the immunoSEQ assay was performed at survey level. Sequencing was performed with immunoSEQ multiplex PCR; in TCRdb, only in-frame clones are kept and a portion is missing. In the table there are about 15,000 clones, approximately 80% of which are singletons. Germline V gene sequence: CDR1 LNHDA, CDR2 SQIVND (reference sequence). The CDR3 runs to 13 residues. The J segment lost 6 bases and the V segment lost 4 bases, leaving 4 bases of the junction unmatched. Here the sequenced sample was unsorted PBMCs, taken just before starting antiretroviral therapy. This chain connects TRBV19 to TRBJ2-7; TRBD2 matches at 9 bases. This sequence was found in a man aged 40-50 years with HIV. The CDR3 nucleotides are TGTGCCAGTAGTAAGGGACTAGCCTCCGAGCAGTACTTC. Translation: CASSKGLASEQYF.